This is a list of T cell receptor beta chains from one sample in a study of identical twins. TCRdb processed the 5' RACE reads anew with MiXCR; each CDR3 protein has one entry. The data hold 500,000 to 650,000 distinct CDR3 sequences, with more than 20% observed a single time. The data were also submitted as part of a second study, on yellow fever vaccine responses in identical twins.

The sample consisted of CD4+ T cells sorted from blood. The receptors were gathered from a woman between 18 and 29 years old in good health. CDR3s include the opening cysteine and the closing phenylalanine or tryptophan. A D gene is named only where the DNA matches it firmly. Part of the rows lack a size; the others show once, few, many or a class for expanded clones.

V,size,D,J,DNA,CDR3
TRBV7-9,few,.,TRBJ2-2,TGTGCCAGCAGGTGGGCCCCGTCGACTACCGGGGAGCTGTTTTTT,CASRWAPSTTGELFF
TRBV5-6,few,.,TRBJ2-1,TGTGCCAGCAGCTTGGGTGGGGGGGCTGGACTTTCCTACAATGAGCAGTTCTTC,CASSLGGGAGLSYNEQFF
TRBV20-1,few,.,TRBJ2-4,TGCAGTGCCCCCGGGGAGGTCGGGGACATTCAGTACTTC,CSAPGEVGDIQYF
TRBV5-1,few,TRBD1,TRBJ2-1,TGCGCCAGCAGCCCGGGACAGGGGGCTTTCGGGGCTGAGCAGTTCTTC,CASSPGQGAFGAEQFF
TRBV6-1,.,TRBD2,TRBJ2-5,TGTGCCAGCAGCGGGGGGGGCAGGGAGACCCAGTACTTC,CASSGGGRETQYF
TRBV20-1,.,.,TRBJ1-2,TGCAGTGCTGGCGGTGGGGGCTACACCTTC,CSAGGGGYTF
TRBV20-1,.,.,TRBJ1-2,TGCAGTGTCCCTTCCCCCGGGGCTTCTGGCTACACCTTC,CSVPSPGASGYTF
TRBV20-1,few,.,TRBJ1-1,TGCAGTGCCAAGACCGGGGCCATGAACACTGAAGCTTTCTTT,CSAKTGAMNTEAFF
TRBV6-1,.,TRBD2,TRBJ2-5,TGTGCCAGCAGTACCAGACTAGCGGGGCTGGAGACCCAGTACTTC,CASSTRLAGLETQYF
TRBV5-1,few,.,TRBJ2-5,TGCGCCAGCAGCGTCGGAGGCCTTGAGGGAGAGACCCAGTACTTC,CASSVGGLEGETQYF
TRBV12-3/TRBV12-4,few,.,TRBJ1-4,TGTGCCAGCAGTTCACGACAGGCAACTAATGAAAAACTGTTTTTT,CASSSRQATNEKLFF
TRBV12-3/TRBV12-4,.,.,TRBJ2-1,TGTGCCAGCAGTTTTTTCGACAGAAACAATGAGCAGTTCTTC,CASSFFDRNNEQFF
TRBV9,many,TRBD1,TRBJ2-1,TGTGCCAGCAGTGCGACAGGGAGCTCCTACAATGAGCAGTTCTTC,CASSATGSSYNEQFF
TRBV10-3,few,.,TRBJ1-1,TGTGCCATCAGTGACCCCCCCGGGGGGAACACTGAAGCTTTCTTT,CAISDPPGGNTEAFF
TRBV5-1,few,TRBD1,TRBJ2-1,TGCGCCAGCACCCCCGGGACAGGTGCCCCGACTATCTCCAATGAGCAGTTCTTC,CASTPGTGAPTISNEQFF
TRBV19,.,.,TRBJ2-3,TGTGCCATCGCAGGGGCTTTCACTAGCACAGATACGCAGTATTTT,CAIAGAFTSTDTQYF
TRBV12-3/TRBV12-4,.,.,TRBJ1-5,TGTGCCAGCAGTTCAACAGAAACTACTCAGCCCCAGCATTTT,CASSSTETTQPQHF
TRBV20-1,.,TRBD2,TRBJ2-1,TGCAGTGCTCATAATAGCGGGAGGAGCTCCTACAATGAGCAGTTCTTC,CSAHNSGRSSYNEQFF
TRBV28,few,TRBD1,TRBJ2-2,TGTGCCAGCAGTTTATATCCTGACAGGGCGTCCGGGGAGCTGTTTTTT,CASSLYPDRASGELFF
TRBV5-6,few,.,TRBJ2-5,TGTGCCAGCAGCCGCGTTGACGAGTTCCAAGAGACCCAGTACTTC,CASSRVDEFQETQYF
TRBV12-3/TRBV12-4,many,.,TRBJ1-1,TGTGCCAGCAGGCTGAACACTGAAGCTTTCTTT,CASRLNTEAFF
TRBV4-1,.,.,TRBJ1-2,TGCGCCAGCAGCCAAGAAGTAGGGTATCGCTATGGCTACACCTTC,CASSQEVGYRYGYTF
TRBV28,.,TRBD1,TRBJ2-7,TGTGCCAGCAGTTACCCCCAGGGGGCTTCCTACGAGCAGTACTTC,CASSYPQGASYEQYF
TRBV9,.,TRBD2,TRBJ2-1,TGTGCCAGCGGAGTCTCCAGCGGGGGATCCTACAATGAGCAGTTCTTC,CASGVSSGGSYNEQFF
TRBV28,.,TRBD1,TRBJ1-5,TGTGCCAGCAGTACGAGGACAGGCGGGCAGCCCCAGCATTTT,CASSTRTGGQPQHF
TRBV12-3/TRBV12-4,many,.,TRBJ2-5,TGTGCCAGCAGTCTCCCGGACATGCAAGAGACCCAGTACTTC,CASSLPDMQETQYF
TRBV5-1,few,TRBD2,TRBJ2-3,TGCGCCAGCAGCTTGGGGACTAGCGCCCCAGATACGCAGTATTTT,CASSLGTSAPDTQYF
TRBV12-3/TRBV12-4,few,.,TRBJ1-1,TGTGCCAGCGCGAGGTGGGGGGCGCATACTGAAGCTTTCTTT,CASARWGAHTEAFF
TRBV5-1,.,.,TRBJ2-3,TGCGCCAGCAGCCCCCGAATCCTACAGGGAGTGGTGGCAGATACGCAGTATTTT,CASSPRILQGVVADTQYF
TRBV6-5,few,.,TRBJ2-2,TGTGCCAGCAGTTACCGGGGAGGATCCGGGGAGCTGTTTTTT,CASSYRGGSGELFF
TRBV25-1,few,.,TRBJ1-5,TGTGCCAGCAGTAAGCAGGGGTCGAATCAGCCCCAGCATTTT,CASSKQGSNQPQHF
TRBV24-1,many,.,TRBJ2-1,TGTGCCACCAGTGATCTCCGGGACACAGGGTTCTTC,CATSDLRDTGFF
TRBV7-2,few,.,TRBJ2-5,TGTGCCAGCAGCCCAGGAGATGGGCTGTTCGTAGAGACCCAGTACTTC,CASSPGDGLFVETQYF
TRBV12-3/TRBV12-4,few,.,TRBJ2-2,TGTGCCAGCAGTCTCCTGGCGGGCTCAAAAAGCGGGGAGCTGTTTTTT,CASSLLAGSKSGELFF
TRBV28,few,.,TRBJ1-5,TGTGCCAGCAGTTTAGTTTTCCGAGCGGGCAATCAGCCCCAGCATTTT,CASSLVFRAGNQPQHF
TRBV11-2,.,TRBD2,TRBJ2-7,TGTGCCAGCAGCTTAGTCTCGGGGGTGGGGTGGTCTAGCGGATCCTACGAGCAGTACTTC,CASSLVSGVGWSSGSYEQYF
TRBV5-1,few,.,TRBJ1-1,TGCGCCAGCAGCCTTTCCGACCCAGGGACGAACACTGAAGCTTTCTTT,CASSLSDPGTNTEAFF
TRBV29-1,.,TRBD1,TRBJ1-1,TGCAGCGGTAGGGACAGGGCGGTCACTGAAGCTTTCTTT,CSGRDRAVTEAFF
TRBV7-8,.,.,TRBJ2-1,TGTGCCAGCAGCTTAGCAGGGCAGATGGACAATGAGCAGTTCTTC,CASSLAGQMDNEQFF
TRBV7-9,.,TRBD2,TRBJ2-7,TGTGCCAGCAGCTTAATACGGGAGGGGCAGTACTTC,CASSLIREGQYF
TRBV10-3,.,TRBD2,TRBJ2-3,TGTGCCATCAGTGAGGGGACTAGCGAGCCTAGCACAGATACGCAGTATTTT,CAISEGTSEPSTDTQYF
TRBV12-3/TRBV12-4,.,.,TRBJ2-3,TGTGCCAGCAGTTGGGTAGGCACAGATACGCAGTATTTT,CASSWVGTDTQYF
TRBV5-4,.,TRBD2,TRBJ2-3,TGTGCCAGCAGCGAGCGGGGCACGCAGTATTTT,CASSERGTQYF
TRBV11-2,few,TRBD2,TRBJ2-4,TGTGCCAGCAGATCTCTTAGCGGGGGGTTATTCAAAAACATTCAGTACTTC,CASRSLSGGLFKNIQYF
TRBV6-2/TRBV6-3,.,TRBD2,TRBJ2-1,TGTGCCAGCAGTTGGGGGACTAGCGGGAGATACAATGAGCAGTTCTTC,CASSWGTSGRYNEQFF
TRBV20-1,few,TRBD2,TRBJ2-3,TGCAGTGCTAGAGATAGAAGGGCTAGCGGGGCCACAGATACGCAGTATTTT,CSARDRRASGATDTQYF
TRBV12-3/TRBV12-4,.,TRBD2,TRBJ2-1,TGTGCCAGCAGGAAAGCGGGGGCTTCCTACAATGAGCAGTTCTTC,CASRKAGASYNEQFF
TRBV20-1,once,TRBD2,TRBJ2-3,TGCAGTGCTAGAGTACTAGCGGGATATGCAGATACGCAGTATTTT,CSARVLAGYADTQYF
TRBV15,few,TRBD2,TRBJ2-3,TGTGCCACCAGCAGAGAGACTAGCGGGGTTTATACGCAGTATTTT,CATSRETSGVYTQYF
TRBV28,.,TRBD2,TRBJ2-7,TGTGCCAGCAGCCCATTCGAGCGGGAGTTTGGCGAGCAGTACTTC,CASSPFEREFGEQYF
TRBV4-2,few,.,TRBJ2-7,TGTGCCAGCAGCCAAGCGGAGGGAGAAAGCTACGAGCAGTACTTC,CASSQAEGESYEQYF
TRBV11-2,few,.,TRBJ1-2,TGTGCCAGCAGCTTGACAGGCACTAACTATGGCTACACCTTC,CASSLTGTNYGYTF
TRBV7-3,.,.,TRBJ2-6,TGTGCCAGCAGCTTAGTAGATGGGGCCAACGTCCTGACTTTC,CASSLVDGANVLTF
TRBV12-3/TRBV12-4,many,.,TRBJ1-5,TGTGCCAGCAGTTTAAGTGGCGGCGGCGGCAATCAGCCCCAGCATTTT,CASSLSGGGGNQPQHF
TRBV6-1,.,.,TRBJ1-1,TGTGCCAGCAGTGGCCAGCCGAGTAACACTGAAGCTTTCTTT,CASSGQPSNTEAFF
TRBV29-1,few,.,TRBJ2-3,TGCAGCGTTGATGTCAACACAGATACGCAGTATTTT,CSVDVNTDTQYF
TRBV24-1,few,TRBD2,TRBJ2-5,TGTGCCACCAGTGACTCGCGACTAGCGGGTTACCAAGAGACCCAGTACTTC,CATSDSRLAGYQETQYF